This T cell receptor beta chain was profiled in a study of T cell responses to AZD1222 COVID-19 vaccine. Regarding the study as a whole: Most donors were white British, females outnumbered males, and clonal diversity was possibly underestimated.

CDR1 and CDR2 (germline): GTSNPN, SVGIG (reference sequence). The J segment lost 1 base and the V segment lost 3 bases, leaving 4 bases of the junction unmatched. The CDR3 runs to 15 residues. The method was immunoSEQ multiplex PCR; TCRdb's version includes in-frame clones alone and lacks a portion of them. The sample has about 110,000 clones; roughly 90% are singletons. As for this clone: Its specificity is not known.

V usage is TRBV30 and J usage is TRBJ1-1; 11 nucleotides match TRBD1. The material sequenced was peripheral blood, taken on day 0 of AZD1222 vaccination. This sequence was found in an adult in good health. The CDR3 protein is CAWRWTGGPNTEAFF. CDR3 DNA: TGTGCCTGGAGGTGGACAGGGGGCCCGAACACTGAAGCTTTCTTT.